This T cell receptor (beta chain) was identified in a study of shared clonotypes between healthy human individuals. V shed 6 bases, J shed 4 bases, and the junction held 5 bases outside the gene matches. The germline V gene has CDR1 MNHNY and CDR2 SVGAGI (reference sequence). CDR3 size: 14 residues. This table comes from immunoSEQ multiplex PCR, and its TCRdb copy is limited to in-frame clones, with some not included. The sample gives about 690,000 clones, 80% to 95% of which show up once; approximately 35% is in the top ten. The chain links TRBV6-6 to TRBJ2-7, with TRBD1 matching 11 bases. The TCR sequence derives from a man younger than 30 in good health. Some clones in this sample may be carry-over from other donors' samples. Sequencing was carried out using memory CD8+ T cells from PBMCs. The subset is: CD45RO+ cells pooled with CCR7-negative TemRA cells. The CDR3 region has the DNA TGTGCCAGCAGACAGGACAGGGGGCGTTACGAGCAGTACTTC. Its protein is CASRQDRGRYEQYF.